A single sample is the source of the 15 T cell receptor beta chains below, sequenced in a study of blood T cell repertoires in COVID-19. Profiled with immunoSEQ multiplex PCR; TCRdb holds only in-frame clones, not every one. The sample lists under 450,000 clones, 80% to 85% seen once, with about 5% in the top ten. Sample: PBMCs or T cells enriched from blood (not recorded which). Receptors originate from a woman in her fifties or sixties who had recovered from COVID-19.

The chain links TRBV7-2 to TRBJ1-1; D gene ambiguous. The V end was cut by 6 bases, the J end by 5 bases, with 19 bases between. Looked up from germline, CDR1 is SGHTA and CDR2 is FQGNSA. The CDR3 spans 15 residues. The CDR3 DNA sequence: TGTGCCAGCAGGCTTGACACCTCCTGGTGGACTGAAGCTTTCTTT. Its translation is CASRLDTSWWTEAFF.

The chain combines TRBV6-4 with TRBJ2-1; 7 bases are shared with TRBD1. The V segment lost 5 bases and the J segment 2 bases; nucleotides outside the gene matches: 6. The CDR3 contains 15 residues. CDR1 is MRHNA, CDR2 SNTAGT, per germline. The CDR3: CASSLRQGTYNEQFF. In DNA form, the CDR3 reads TGTGCCAGCAGTCTGAGACAGGGTACCTACAATGAGCAGTTCTTC.

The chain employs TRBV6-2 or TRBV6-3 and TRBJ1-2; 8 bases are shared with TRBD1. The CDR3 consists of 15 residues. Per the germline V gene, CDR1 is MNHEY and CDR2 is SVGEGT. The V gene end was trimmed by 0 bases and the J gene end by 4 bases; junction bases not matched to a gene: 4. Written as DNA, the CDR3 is TGTGCCAGCAGTTACTCGGCCGACAGGGGCTATGGCTACACCTTC. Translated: CASSYSADRGYGYTF.

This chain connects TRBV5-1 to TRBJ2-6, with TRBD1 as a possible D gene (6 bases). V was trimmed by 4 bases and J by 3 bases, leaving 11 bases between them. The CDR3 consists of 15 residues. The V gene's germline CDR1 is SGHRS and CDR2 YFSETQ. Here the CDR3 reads CASSDAGDGANVLTF. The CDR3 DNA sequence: TGCGCCAGCAGCGACGCAGGGGATGGGGCCAACGTCCTGACTTTC.

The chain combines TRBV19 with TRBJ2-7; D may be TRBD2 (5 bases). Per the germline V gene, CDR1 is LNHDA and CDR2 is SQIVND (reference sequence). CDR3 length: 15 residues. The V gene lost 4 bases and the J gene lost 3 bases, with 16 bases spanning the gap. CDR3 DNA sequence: TGTGCCAGTAGTACCATAAGCGGCGGCGACTACGAGCAGTACTTC. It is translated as CASSTISGGDYEQYF.

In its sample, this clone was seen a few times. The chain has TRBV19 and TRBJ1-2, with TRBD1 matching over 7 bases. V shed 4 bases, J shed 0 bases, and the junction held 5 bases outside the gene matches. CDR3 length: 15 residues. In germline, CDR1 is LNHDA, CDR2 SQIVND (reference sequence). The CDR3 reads CASSKGQPTNYGYTF. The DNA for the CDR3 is TGTGCCAGTAGTAAGGGACAGCCGACTAACTATGGCTACACCTTC. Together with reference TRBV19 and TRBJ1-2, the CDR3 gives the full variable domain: DGGITQSPKYLFRKEGQNVTLSCEQNLNHDAMYWYRQDPGQGLRLIYYSQIVNDFQKGDIAEGYSVSREKKESFPLTVTSAQKNPTAFYLCASSKGQPTNYGYTFGSGTRLTVV.

Here the CDR3 reads CASSPGTSWFSEQYF. CDR3 in DNA: TGTGCCAGCAGCCCGGGGACTAGCTGGTTTAGCGAGCAGTACTTC. The chain is built from TRBV7-9 and TRBJ2-7; 9 bases are a match to TRBD2. Trimming at V came to 5 bases and at J to 6 bases, leaving 11 bases not matched to a gene. Germline V gene lookup returns CDR1 SEHNR and CDR2 FQNEAQ (reference sequence). CDR3 size: 15 residues.

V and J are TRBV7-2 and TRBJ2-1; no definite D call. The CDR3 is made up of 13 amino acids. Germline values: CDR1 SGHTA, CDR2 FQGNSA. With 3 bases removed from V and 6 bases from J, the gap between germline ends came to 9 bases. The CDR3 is CASSFRRPNEQFF. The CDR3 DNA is TGTGCCAGCAGCTTCCGCAGGCCCAATGAGCAGTTCTTC.

The CDR3 DNA is TGCAGTGCTAGTCGAGGGGAAGGGGGCGAGCAGTACTTC. Residues: CSASRGEGGEQYF. J is TRBJ2-7 and V is TRBV20-1; possibly TRBD1 for D (6 bases). This CDR3 region has 13 residues. Trimming left V 3 bases short and J 6 bases short, with 15 bases between. Germline V gene sequence: CDR1 DFQATT, CDR2 SNEGSKA (reference sequence).

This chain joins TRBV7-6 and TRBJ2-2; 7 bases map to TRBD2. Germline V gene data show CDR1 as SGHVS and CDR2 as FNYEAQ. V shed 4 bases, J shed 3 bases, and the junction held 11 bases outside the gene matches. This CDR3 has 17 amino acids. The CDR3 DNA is TGTGCCAGCAGCTCCTCGGTCCGCGGGAGAGACACCGGGGAGCTGTTTTTT. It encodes CASSSSVRGRDTGELFF.

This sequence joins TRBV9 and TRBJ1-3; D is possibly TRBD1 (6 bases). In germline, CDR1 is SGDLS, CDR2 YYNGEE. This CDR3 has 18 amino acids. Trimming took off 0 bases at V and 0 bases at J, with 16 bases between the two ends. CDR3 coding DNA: TGTGCCAGCAGCGTAGAGGCCCACGGACAGCCCTCTGGAAACACCATATATTTT. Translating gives CASSVEAHGQPSGNTIYF. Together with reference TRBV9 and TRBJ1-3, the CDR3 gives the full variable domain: DSGVTQTPKHLITATGQRVTLRCSPRSGDLSVYWYQQSLDQGLQFLIQYYNGEERAKGNILERFSAQQFPDLHSELNLSSLELGDSALYFCASSVEAHGQPSGNTIYFGEGSWLTVV.

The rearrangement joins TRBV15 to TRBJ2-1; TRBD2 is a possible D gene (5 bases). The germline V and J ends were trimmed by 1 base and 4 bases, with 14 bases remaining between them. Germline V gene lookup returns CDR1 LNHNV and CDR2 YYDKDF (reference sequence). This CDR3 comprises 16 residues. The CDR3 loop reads CATSRVEGFGYNEQFF. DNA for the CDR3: TGTGCCACCAGCAGAGTAGAGGGCTTTGGGTACAATGAGCAGTTCTTC.

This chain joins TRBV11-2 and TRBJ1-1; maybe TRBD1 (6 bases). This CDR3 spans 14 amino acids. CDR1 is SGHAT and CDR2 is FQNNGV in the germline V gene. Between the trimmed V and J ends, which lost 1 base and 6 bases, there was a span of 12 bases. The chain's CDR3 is CASSLAYQGSEAFF. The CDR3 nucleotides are TGTGCCAGCAGCTTAGCCTACCAGGGGTCTGAAGCTTTCTTT.

CDR3 DNA: TGTGCCAGCAGCTGGACAGGGGTGGAGACCCAGTACTTC. This gives the protein CASSWTGVETQYF. The chain is built from TRBV3-1 (or the pseudogene TRBV3-2) and TRBJ2-5, with 9 bases matching TRBD1. Germline V CDR1 and CDR2: LGHDT, YNNKEL (reference sequence). V trimming: 5 bases; J trimming: 5 bases; junction bases outside the gene matches: 3. This CDR3 comprises 13 residues.

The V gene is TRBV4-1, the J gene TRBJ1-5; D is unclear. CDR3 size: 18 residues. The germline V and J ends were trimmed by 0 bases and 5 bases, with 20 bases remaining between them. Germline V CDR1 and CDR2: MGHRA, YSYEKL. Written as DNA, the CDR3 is TGCGCCAGCAGCCAAGACGCCCGATTTGAGGGATTCTATCAGCCCCAGCATTTT. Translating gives CASSQDARFEGFYQPQHF.